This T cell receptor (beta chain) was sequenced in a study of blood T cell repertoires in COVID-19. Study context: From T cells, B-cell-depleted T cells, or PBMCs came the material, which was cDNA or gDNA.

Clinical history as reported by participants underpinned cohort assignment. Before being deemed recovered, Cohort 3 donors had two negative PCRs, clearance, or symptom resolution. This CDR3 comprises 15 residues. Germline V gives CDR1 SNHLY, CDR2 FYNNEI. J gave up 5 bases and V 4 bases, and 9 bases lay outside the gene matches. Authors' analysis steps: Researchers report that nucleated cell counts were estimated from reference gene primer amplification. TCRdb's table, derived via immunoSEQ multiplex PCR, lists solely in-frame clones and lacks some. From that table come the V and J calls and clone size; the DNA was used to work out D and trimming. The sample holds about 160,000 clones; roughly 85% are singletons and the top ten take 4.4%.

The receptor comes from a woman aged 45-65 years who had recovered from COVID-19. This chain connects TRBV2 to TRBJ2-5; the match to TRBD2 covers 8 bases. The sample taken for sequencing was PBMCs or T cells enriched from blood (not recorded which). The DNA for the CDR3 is TGTGCCAGCAGTGGTACTAGCGGTGGGGGGGAGACCCAGTACTTC. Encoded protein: CASSGTSGGGETQYF.